These 28 T cell receptor beta chains came from one sample sequenced in a study of cytomegalovirus exposure and HLA in healthy donors (dated by TCRdb to about 2017). Library generation was performed with the immunoSEQ multiplex PCR assay. The multiplex PCR relied on a mix of 60 forward primers for TCR Vbeta segments and 13 reverse primers for TCR Jbeta segments. TCRdb obtained this table from immuneACCESS and retained in-frame rearrangements with V and J assigned. These tables miss some clones; where compared with another copy, unresolved V genes account for less than half of the shortfall, and the remainder is unexplained. The table for this sample shows roughly 30,000 clones. Jointly, the top ten make up around 3.4% of the sample. Sequencing used PBMCs. These receptors all stem from a woman aged 40 to 50 in good health and CMV-seropositive.

The V gene is TRBV11-2, the J gene TRBJ2-5; 8 positions agree with TRBD1. The trim removed 3 bases at V and 4 bases at J, leaving 1 base unmatched. Germline V lookup: CDR1 SGHAT, CDR2 FQNNGV. CDR3 length: 13 residues. The DNA for the CDR3 is TGTGCCAGCAGCTTCGACAGGGGAGAGACCCAGTACTTC. Translating gives CASSFDRGETQYF.

V usage is TRBV28 and J usage is TRBJ1-5, with a tentative D call TRBD1 (6 bases). Germline V gene data show CDR1 as MDHEN and CDR2 as SYDVKM. Trimming took off 3 bases at V and 7 bases at J, with 16 bases between the two ends. The CDR3 extends over 15 amino acids. The CDR3 nucleotides read TGTGCCAGCAGTTTTGTTAGCGGGGGCAGGCAGCCCCAGCATTTT. The encoded protein is CASSFVSGGRQPQHF.

The rearrangement joins TRBV4-1 to TRBJ2-1; 7 nucleotides match TRBD2. J was trimmed by 1 base and V by 3 bases; bases with no gene match: 6. Per germline, CDR1 MGHRA and CDR2 YSYEKL. The CDR3 has 16 residues. DNA for the CDR3: TGCGCCAGCAGCCACCACCCTAGCGGTTCCTACAATGAGCAGTTCTTC. Amino acid sequence: CASSHHPSGSYNEQFF.

The V gene is TRBV7-7, the J gene TRBJ2-5; unclear D gene. V lost 1 base to trimming and J lost 1 base, with 7 bases between them. This CDR3 is built from 14 residues. Germline lookup yields CDR1 SSHAT and CDR2 FNYEAQ (reference sequence). CDR3 DNA: TGTGCCAGCAGCTTAGATGCAGTCCAAGAGACCCAGTACTTC. Translating gives CASSLDAVQETQYF.

V usage is TRBV5-1 and J usage is TRBJ1-1; unclear D gene. Germline V gene sequence: CDR1 SGHRS, CDR2 YFSETQ. The CDR3 is 15 residues long. V dropped 0 bases and J dropped 5 bases, with 14 bases sitting between them. The CDR3 DNA sequence: TGCGCCAGCAGCTTGGATTCCGAGGGAGGGACTGAAGCTTTCTTT. Its protein product is CASSLDSEGGTEAFF.

The chain combines TRBV4-1 with TRBJ2-7; 8 nucleotides line up with TRBD1. Germline V gene data show CDR1 as MGHRA and CDR2 as YSYEKL. The ends lost 4 bases at V and 1 base at J; junction bases unmatched: 12. The CDR3 length is 17 residues. The CDR3 here is CASSLRTGTTPSYEQYF. Here the CDR3 DNA reads TGCGCCAGCAGCCTCAGGACAGGGACAACCCCTTCCTACGAGCAGTACTTC.

V gene TRBV7-8 combines with J gene TRBJ1-1; D gene uncertain. This CDR3 spans 16 amino acids. Per the germline V gene, CDR1 is SGHVS and CDR2 is FQNEAQ. V was trimmed by 2 bases and J by 0 bases, leaving 13 bases between them. The CDR3 is CASSLKSTGMNTEAFF. The CDR3 DNA reads TGTGCCAGCAGCTTAAAATCGACGGGAATGAACACTGAAGCTTTCTTT.

This rearrangement joins TRBV10-3 to TRBJ2-7; TRBD2 agrees at 9 bases. The CDR3 totals 13 residues. From germline, CDR1 is ENHRY and CDR2 SYGVKD. Germline trimming cut 9 bases from V and 2 bases from J; bases unmatched to any gene: 5. The CDR3, as DNA: TGTGCCATTAGCGGGACTAGCACCTACGAGCAGTACTTC. It encodes CAISGTSTYEQYF.

The chain couples TRBV6-5 to TRBJ1-1; TRBD1 aligns across 7 bases. The CDR3 length is 13 residues. V was clipped by 6 bases and J by 6 bases; unmatched bases: 7. Germline CDR1 and CDR2: MNHEY and SVGAGI. The CDR3 loop is CASSETGWAEAFF. In nucleotides, the CDR3 is TGTGCCAGCAGCGAGACAGGGTGGGCTGAAGCTTTCTTT.

This rearrangement joins TRBV10-3 to TRBJ2-1; maybe TRBD2 (6 bases). The V gene lost 2 bases and the J gene lost 5 bases, with 10 bases spanning the gap. CDR3 length equals 14 residues. CDR1 ENHRY and CDR2 SYGVKD come from the germline V gene. The CDR3 nucleotides are TGTGCCATCAGTGAGGCGGGAACCAACAATGAGCAGTTCTTC. Its translation is CAISEAGTNNEQFF.

The V gene is TRBV11-2, the J gene TRBJ1-1; the D gene is possibly TRBD1 (6 bases). Per germline, CDR1 SGHAT and CDR2 FQNNGV. V lost 5 bases and J 5 bases, leaving 15 bases between the germline ends. The CDR3 is made up of 14 amino acids. CDR3 sequence (DNA): TGTGCCAGCAGCCCACAGGGATCGGGAACTGAAGCTTTCTTT. It specifies CASSPQGSGTEAFF.

V is TRBV7-9 and J is TRBJ2-1; 14 bases map to TRBD2. Germline V lookup: CDR1 SEHNR, CDR2 FQNEAQ (reference sequence). The CDR3 contains 17 residues. Trimming cost V 4 bases and J 4 bases; bases outside gene matches: 6. The CDR3 loop reads CASSSRTSGRRYNEQFF. The CDR3 coding sequence is TGTGCCAGCAGCTCCCGGACTAGCGGGAGGAGATACAATGAGCAGTTCTTC.

The chain uses TRBV4-3 and TRBJ1-2, with D possibly TRBD1 on 5 matching bases. V lost 0 bases and J lost 5, with 10 bases in between. Per the germline V gene, CDR1 is LGHNA and CDR2 is YSLEER. The CDR3 consists of 14 residues. CDR3 bases: TGCGCCAGCAGCCAAGATCGACAGTATTATGGCTACACCTTC. Amino acid sequence: CASSQDRQYYGYTF.

This sequence joins TRBV7-8 and TRBJ1-2, with D perhaps matching TRBD1 (6 bases). Germline assignment: CDR1 SGHVS and CDR2 FQNEAQ. Trimming removed 5 bases at V and 6 bases at J, with 10 bases between. The CDR3 length is 12 residues. For the CDR3, the DNA is TGTGCCAGCAGCCCTCGACAGGATGGCTACACCTTC. This encodes CASSPRQDGYTF.

CDR3 in DNA: TGTGCCAGCAGTCCGAGATTAGCCAAAAACATTCAGTACTTC. Translated, it gives CASSPRLAKNIQYF. V and J are TRBV28 and TRBJ2-4, with unresolved D. Per germline, CDR1 MDHEN and CDR2 SYDVKM. Trimming took off 5 bases at V and 0 bases at J, with 8 bases between the two ends. The CDR3 loop spans 14 amino acids.

This chain connects TRBV7-9 to TRBJ2-5, with a weak D call TRBD1 (5 bases). The J call may not be correct, given that the DNA end is closer to TRBJ2-7. The CDR3 loop spans 13 amino acids. CDR1 SEHNR and CDR2 FQNEAQ come from the germline V gene (reference sequence). This chain's CDR3 is CASSSPRDYEQYF. The CDR3 DNA reads as TGTGCCAGCAGCTCCCCCAGGGACTACGAGCAGTACTTC.

In the case of this clone: The germline gene is not matched at one end of the junction; a read error may be the cause. This CDR3 is CASSQRGGSDNEQFF. Written as DNA, the CDR3 is TGTGCTAGCAGCCAACGAGGGGGATCCGACAATGAGCAGTTCTTC. V is TRBV7-7 and J is TRBJ2-1, with TRBD1 as a possible D gene (6 bases). Germline V gives CDR1 SSHAT, CDR2 FNYEAQ (reference sequence). The CDR3 contains 15 residues.

The V call is TRBV5-1, the J call TRBJ1-2, with unresolved D. The CDR3 runs to 15 residues. Trimming removed 0 bases at V and 3 bases at J, with 12 bases between. Per germline, CDR1 SGHRS and CDR2 YFSETQ. The CDR3 loop is CASSLAAGSYYGYTF. The CDR3 bases are TGCGCCAGCAGCTTGGCAGCGGGGTCGTACTATGGCTACACCTTC. Complete variable domain (other parts from reference TRBV5-1 and TRBJ1-2): KAGVTQTPRYLIKTRGQQVTLSCSPISGHRSVSWYQQTPGQGLQFLFEYFSETQRNKGNFPGRFSGRQFSNSRSEMNVSTLELGDSALYLCASSLAAGSYYGYTFGSGTRLTVV.

V usage is TRBV6-1 and J usage is TRBJ2-2; TRBD2 matches at 7 bases. Per the germline V gene, CDR1 is MNHNS and CDR2 is SASEGT. The CDR3 totals 14 residues. Trimming took 8 bases from V and 5 from J; bases not matched to a gene: 8. CDR3 protein: CASSGGRVTGELFF. CDR3 nucleotides: TGTGCCAGCTCCGGCGGGAGAGTAACCGGGGAGCTGTTTTTT.

This chain connects TRBV5-1 to TRBJ1-1, with 8 bases aligning to TRBD1. The CDR3 consists of 14 residues. The V gene's germline CDR1 is SGHRS and CDR2 YFSETQ. Losses at the gene ends were 4 bases for V and 1 base for J; bases not matched to a gene: 3. CDR3: CASSVTGGNTEAFF. The CDR3, as DNA: TGCGCCAGCAGCGTTACAGGGGGGAACACTGAAGCTTTCTTT.

The rearrangement uses TRBV9 and TRBJ2-1, with TRBD2 identical over 10 bases. With V trimmed by 3 bases and J by 4 bases, 4 bases remained unmatched. This CDR3 spans 15 amino acids. Germline CDR1 is SGDLS and CDR2 is YYNGEE. In nucleotides, the CDR3 is TGTGCCAGCAGCGCTAGCGGGAGTTCTTACAATGAGCAGTTCTTC. Its protein is CASSASGSSYNEQFF. Looking up the rest from reference TRBV9 and TRBJ2-1 gives the full variable domain: DSGVTQTPKHLITATGQRVTLRCSPRSGDLSVYWYQQSLDQGLQFLIQYYNGEERAKGNILERFSAQQFPDLHSELNLSSLELGDSALYFCASSASGSSYNEQFFGPGTRLTVL.

The chain recombines TRBV4-2 with TRBJ1-5; TRBD1 matches at 7 bases. From germline, CDR1 is LGHNA and CDR2 YNFKEQ. The CDR3 is made up of 14 amino acids. V trimming: 0 bases; J trimming: 15 bases; junction bases outside the gene matches: 11. The CDR3 region has the DNA TGTGCCAGCAGCCAAGAGGGACAGTCGGGCAGGAGGCATTTT. Protein: CASSQEGQSGRRHF.

As to this clone: The junction and the germline gene differ at one end; a read error may be behind it. The same CDR3 arises from other DNA sequences in this sample as well. V usage is TRBV4-3 and J usage is TRBJ1-5, with D possibly being TRBD1 (5 bases). The V gene's germline CDR1 is LGHNA and CDR2 YSLEER. The CDR3 length is 15 residues. In DNA, the CDR3 is TGCGCCAGCAGCCAGGACGTTACAGGTTATCAGCCTCAGCATTTT. Its translation is CASSQDVTGYQPQHF.

The rearrangement uses TRBV5-1 and TRBJ1-1; TRBD1 is a possible D gene (5 bases). Germline V gives CDR1 SGHRS, CDR2 YFSETQ. This CDR3 region has 15 residues. Trimming removed 4 bases at V and 4 bases at J, with 17 bases between. The CDR3 here is CASSGQGEVSTEAFF. DNA for the CDR3: TGCGCCAGCAGCGGACAAGGAGAGGTGAGCACTGAAGCTTTCTTT.

The rearrangement joins TRBV7-2 to TRBJ2-1; D remains ambiguous. Trimming took off 3 bases at V and 5 bases at J, with 5 bases between the two ends. The germline CDR1 and CDR2 sequences are SGHTA and FQGNSA. The CDR3 covers 12 residues. The chain's CDR3 is CASSFYDNEQFF. In DNA, the CDR3 is TGTGCCAGCAGCTTCTATGACAATGAGCAGTTCTTC.

The rearrangement links TRBV18 to TRBJ2-2; D might be TRBD1 (6 bases). Germline V lookup: CDR1 KGHSH, CDR2 LQKENI. CDR3 size: 16 residues. The germline V and J ends were trimmed by 5 bases and 0 bases, with 13 bases remaining between them. CDR3 DNA sequence: TGTGCCAGCTCAGCCAGGGGCGAGACGAACACCGGGGAGCTGTTTTTT. This encodes CASSARGETNTGELFF.

V is TRBV28 and J is TRBJ2-3; D is unresolved. Looked up from germline, CDR1 is MDHEN and CDR2 is SYDVKM. This CDR3 contains 15 residues. V lost 4 bases and J lost 4, with 15 bases in between. CDR3 sequence (DNA): TGTGCCAGCAGTTCTCCTACCCTACGTCCAGATACGCAGTATTTT. Its protein product is CASSSPTLRPDTQYF. The full variable domain, completed using reference TRBV28 and TRBJ2-3, is DVKVTQSSRYLVKRTGEKVFLECVQDMDHENMFWYRQDPGLGLRLIYFSYDVKMKEKGDIPEGYSVSREKKERFSLILESASTNQTSMYLCASSSPTLRPDTQYFGPGTRLTVL.

The chain uses TRBV9 and TRBJ2-3; weak D call: TRBD2 (6 bases). The germline V gene has CDR1 SGDLS and CDR2 YYNGEE. This CDR3 has 15 amino acids. The germline V and J ends were trimmed by 0 bases and 2 bases, with 10 bases remaining between them. CDR3 amino acids: CASSVDGRHTDTQYF. CDR3 coding DNA: TGTGCCAGCAGCGTAGACGGGAGACACACAGATACGCAGTATTTT.